This TCR beta chain comes out of a study of OX40 agonist ivuxolimab in advanced cancers. Regarding the study as a whole: Both blood CD4+ and CD8+ T cells showed clonal growth by week 6 at 0.1 to 3.0 mg/kg. A proportion of nonresponders additionally exhibited low normalized T-cell clonal expansion. Expanded clones were, on average, more numerous among CD8+ T cells than CD4+.

Trimming took 0 bases from V and 0 from J, leaving 12 bases between them. The CDR3 has 16 residues. Germline V gene data show CDR1 as SGHRS and CDR2 as YFSETQ. This clone appeared once. Its specificity is unknown. Data came from immunoSEQ multiplex PCR; TCRdb stores just in-frame clones and leaves some out. The repertoire consists of around 120,000 clones, with approximately 92% occurring once and the leading ten covering 0.55% to 0.7%. The rearrangement links TRBV5-1 to TRBJ1-1, with D tentatively TRBD1 (5 bases). The source of this sequence is an adult with an advanced solid tumor such as melanoma, head and neck, liver or kidney cancer. The specimen was CD4+ or CD8+ T cells sorted from blood, collected in a trial of the OX40 agonist ivuxolimab. The CDR3 loop is CASSLDPTAMNTEAFF. CDR3 sequence (DNA): TGCGCCAGCAGCTTGGATCCGACAGCTATGAACACTGAAGCTTTCTTT.